These 18 T cell receptor beta chains were all obtained from the same sample, sequenced in a study of T cells in Graves' hyperthyroidism and ophthalmopathy. Researchers amplified the TCR beta CDR3 regions from RNA transcripts. Primed by the HTBI set, a first-round RT-PCR was run on the TCR CDR3. MiXCR was run by TCRdb on the multiplex PCR reads, yielding one entry per CDR3 protein. The sample carries about 420,000 distinct CDR3 sequences, 15% to 19% recorded once. The specimen sequenced was blood. Receptor source: a woman between 18 and 29 years old with Graves' hyperthyroidism.

The chain recombines TRBV20-1 with TRBJ2-3, with 14 positions matching TRBD2. The trim removed 6 bases at V and 3 bases at J, leaving 17 bases unmatched. CDR3 length: 19 residues. From germline, CDR1 is DFQATT and CDR2 SNEGSKA (reference sequence). DNA for the CDR3: TGCAGTGCCCTAGACCAAACCGGGACTAGCGGGAGACAGACAGATACGCAGTATTTT. Encoded protein: CSALDQTGTSGRQTDTQYF.

This clonotype was seen at least ten times. The chain employs TRBV19 and TRBJ1-2; D might be TRBD1 (5 bases). CDR1 and CDR2 (germline): LNHDA, SQIVND (reference sequence). Trimming left V 10 bases short and J 4 bases short, with 7 bases between. CDR3 length: 10 residues. The CDR3 here is CATGGYGYTF. Written as DNA, the CDR3 is TGTGCCACGGGGGGCTATGGCTACACCTTC.

This clonotype was picked up a small number of times. V and J are TRBV29-1 and TRBJ2-5; TRBD2 matches 11 bases. Germline CDR1 SQVTM, CDR2 ANQGSEA. The ends lost 1 base at V and 4 bases at J; junction bases unmatched: 2. This CDR3 has 14 amino acids. CDR3 sequence: CSVEGSGGVETQYF. CDR3 DNA: TGCAGCGTTGAAGGTAGCGGGGGGGTAGAGACCCAGTACTTC.

This clonotype has only a few counts. The genes are TRBV7-2 and TRBJ2-3; D gene ambiguous. The ends were cut back, 5 bases at V and 6 bases at J, with 12 bases in the middle. The CDR3 consists of 13 residues. Germline assignment: CDR1 SGHTA and CDR2 FQGNSA. The CDR3 DNA sequence: TGTGCCAGCAGCGGCCCCCGGATGGATACGCAGTATTTT. Amino acid sequence: CASSGPRMDTQYF.

A remark on this clonotype: This may arise from a read error, as a much more abundant clone is one base away. V gene TRBV27 combines with J gene TRBJ1-5; a possible D gene is TRBD1 (6 bases). Germline loops: CDR1 MNHEY, CDR2 SMNVEV (reference sequence). The CDR3 runs 14 residues. The CDR3 here is CASSSTGFGQPRHF. CDR3 sequence (DNA): TGTGCCAGCAGTTCCACAGGGTTTGGACAGCCCCGGCATTTT.

This clonotype appeared a few times. V is TRBV20-1 and J is TRBJ2-7, with a weak D call TRBD2 (6 bases). The CDR3 contains 14 residues. Germline V CDR1 and CDR2: DFQATT, SNEGSKA (reference sequence). Trimming shortened V by 0 bases and J by 3 bases, and 12 bases separated the two germline ends. DNA of the CDR3: TGCAGTGCTAGAGATCGGAGGGGAGTCTACGAGCAGTACTTC. It specifies CSARDRRGVYEQYF.

This clonotype has only a few counts. This rearrangement joins TRBV9 to TRBJ2-2; D is ambiguous. Trimming pared 3 bases from V and 1 base from J, leaving 7 bases between. Germline CDR1 is SGDLS and CDR2 is YYNGEE. This CDR3 contains 14 residues. In DNA form, the CDR3 reads TGTGCCAGCAGCGCCAGCCTGAACACCGGGGAGCTGTTTTTT. It translates to CASSASLNTGELFF.

This clonotype was picked up many times. The chain has TRBV12-3 or TRBV12-4 and TRBJ2-7; possibly TRBD1 or TRBD2 for D (6 bases each). The CDR3 extends over 13 amino acids. Trimming removed 8 bases at V and 1 base at J, with 12 bases between. The CDR3 DNA sequence: TGTGCCAGCCAAGGGGGGACTTCCTACGAGCAGTACTTC. Translated: CASQGGTSYEQYF.

V and J are TRBV3-1 and TRBJ2-4; possibly TRBD1 or TRBD2 for D (5 bases each). The V and J ends lost 4 bases and 4 bases respectively, with 14 bases between them. The V gene's germline CDR1 is LGHDT and CDR2 YNNKEL (reference sequence). The CDR3 runs to 15 residues. DNA of the CDR3: TGTGCCAGCAGCCCCTGGGACGGCGGGAAAAACATTCAGTACTTC. Protein sequence: CASSPWDGGKNIQYF.

Comment on this clonotype: This may arise from a read error, as a much more abundant clone is one base away. The V and J genes are TRBV12-3 or TRBV12-4 and TRBJ2-3; a possible D gene is TRBD2 (5 bases). The CDR3 length is 13 residues. V lost 3 bases and J 4 bases, leaving 8 bases between the germline ends. DNA of the CDR3: TGTGCCAGCAGTTTCGGGAAGTCAGATACGCAGTATTTT. Translation gives CASSFGKSDTQYF.

For this clonotype: This may be a read error, as it is one base from a much larger clone. This chain uses TRBV20-1 with TRBJ1-5; 8 bases map to TRBD1. Germline V gene sequence: CDR1 DFQATT, CDR2 SNEGSKA (reference sequence). The V gene end was trimmed by 4 bases and the J gene end by 0 bases; junction bases not matched to a gene: 8. The CDR3 has 16 amino acids. The CDR3, as DNA: TGCAGTGCTATCGGGACAGGCAAATATAGCAATCAGCCCCAGCATTTT. Amino acids: CSAIGTGKYSNQPQHF.

This clonotype has at least ten counts. The CDR3 DNA sequence: TGTGCCAGCAGCTTAACCCGAGACAAAGATACGCAGTATTTT. It specifies CASSLTRDKDTQYF. The gene calls are TRBV7-2 and TRBJ2-3; D gene unclear. This CDR3 has 14 residues. Germline values: CDR1 SGHTA, CDR2 FQGNSA. V dropped 2 bases and J dropped 5 bases, with 11 bases sitting between them. Looking up the rest from reference TRBV7-2 and TRBJ2-3 gives the full variable domain: GAGVSQSPSNKVTEKGKDVELRCDPISGHTALYWYRQSLGQGLEFLIYFQGNSAPDKSGLPSDRFSAERTGGSVSTLTIQRTQQEDSAVYLCASSLTRDKDTQYFGPGTRLTVL.

Regarding this clonotype: Possible read error: a much larger clone is one base away. The rearrangement uses TRBV28 and TRBJ2-6, with 7 bases lining up with TRBD1. V dropped 1 base and J dropped 4; count of bases not matched to a gene: 10. This CDR3 is built from 18 residues. CDR1 MDHEN and CDR2 SYDVKM come from the germline V gene. In DNA form, the CDR3 reads TGTGCCAGCAGTTTATTAGGACAGGAGGCGTACGGGGCCAACGTCCTGACTTTC. Translating gives CASSLLGQEAYGANVLTF. Complete variable domain (other parts from reference TRBV28 and TRBJ2-6): DVKVTQSSRYLVKRTGEKVFLECVQDMDHENMFWYRQDPGLGLRLIYFSYDVKMKEKGDIPEGYSVSREKKERFSLILESASTNQTSMYLCASSLLGQEAYGANVLTFGAGSRLTVL.

This clonotype was counted many times. The chain joins TRBV20-1 to TRBJ2-3, with D perhaps TRBD2 (6 bases). The CDR3 is made up of 14 amino acids. CDR1 and CDR2 from the germline V gene are DFQATT and SNEGSKA (reference sequence). V shed 4 bases and J shed 6 bases, with 17 bases lying between them. The CDR3 protein is CSAKTARGSDTQYF. DNA of the CDR3: TGCAGTGCTAAGACTGCCCGGGGGTCGGATACGCAGTATTTT.

This clonotype has a count of ten or more. The chain uses TRBV30 and TRBJ2-7, with unresolved D. The germline V gene encodes CDR1 GTSNPN and CDR2 SVGIG (reference sequence). This CDR3 is built from 12 residues. V was shortened by 0 bases and J by 3 bases, with 6 bases between the two germline ends. This CDR3 is CAWSVQFYEQYF. In DNA, the CDR3 is TGTGCCTGGAGTGTACAGTTCTACGAGCAGTACTTC.

To note about this clonotype: This may come from a read error, since a much larger clone is one base off. The chain is built from TRBV2 and TRBJ2-5, with 8 bases that match TRBD2. The CDR3 extends over 15 amino acids. Looked up from germline, CDR1 is SNHLY and CDR2 is FYNNEI. The CDR3 loop reads CVSMTGAGVQETQYF. Written as DNA, the CDR3 is TGTGTCAGCATGACAGGAGCGGGGGTCCAAGAGACCCAGTACTTC.

This clonotype was counted ten times or more. This chain uses TRBV5-1 with TRBJ1-2, with D possibly being TRBD1 (6 bases). This CDR3 region has 14 residues. Germline V lookup: CDR1 SGHRS, CDR2 YFSETQ. Deletions cut 6 bases from V and 4 bases from J, with 16 bases between. The CDR3 reads CASTSVTGSYGYTF. CDR3 DNA: TGCGCCAGCACCTCAGTCACAGGGTCCTATGGCTACACCTTC.

This clonotype was seen repeatedly, ten times or more. The V gene is TRBV12-3 or TRBV12-4, the J gene TRBJ2-2; no clear D gene. Trimming shortened V by 0 bases and J by 3 bases, and 5 bases separated the two germline ends. The CDR3 sequence is 14 residues long. In nucleotides, the CDR3 is TGTGCCAGCAGTTTAGCGCCCTACACCGGGGAGCTGTTTTTT. It translates to CASSLAPYTGELFF.